This T cell receptor (beta chain) is from a study of cytomegalovirus exposure and HLA in healthy donors. The V gene lost 4 bases and the J gene lost 4 bases, with 13 bases spanning the gap. The CDR3 contains 14 residues. CDR1 and CDR2 from the germline V gene are LGHNT and FRNRAP. Sequencing was performed with immunoSEQ multiplex PCR; in TCRdb, only in-frame clones are kept and a portion is missing. Of about 340,000 clones listed, roughly 85% are singletons. The gene calls are TRBV12-5 and TRBJ2-5, with D tentatively TRBD2 (6 bases). The TCR was taken from a woman between 18 and 29 years old in good health and CMV-seronegative. Material for sequencing was PBMCs. Here the CDR3 DNA reads TGTGCTAGTGGTTGGATTGCCGGGGGAGAGACCCAGTACTTC. As protein: CASGWIAGGETQYF.